These 24 T cell receptor beta chains were sequenced from one sample in a study of control samples from healthy donors and cancer patients. TCRdb's copy holds only in-frame clones and misses some; the assay was immunoSEQ multiplex PCR. Of 40,000 to 50,000 clones in the sample, more than 85% were seen once. The sample consisted of PBMCs. Source of these receptors: a woman between 50 and 59 years old with head and neck cancer.

V and J are TRBV6-4 and TRBJ1-2, with TRBD1 matching 7 bases. Germline CDR1 is MRHNA and CDR2 is SNTAGT. This CDR3 is 14 amino acids long. Trimming took 4 bases from V and 5 from J; bases not matched to a gene: 7. The CDR3 here is CASSVTGDRYGYTF. CDR3 bases: TGTGCCAGCAGTGTCACAGGGGATCGATATGGCTACACCTTC.

The chain joins TRBV19 to TRBJ2-2, with D uncertain. Trimming pared 5 bases from V and 7 bases from J, leaving 5 bases between. Germline CDR1 reads LNHDA; CDR2 reads SQIVND (reference sequence). The CDR3 runs to 11 residues. CDR3 sequence: CASSEYGELFF. The CDR3 DNA sequence: TGTGCCAGTAGTGAATACGGGGAGCTGTTTTTT.

This clone is a singleton in its sample. The chain joins TRBV6-6 to TRBJ2-7; 11 nucleotides line up with TRBD2. V shed 6 bases and J 2 bases; nucleotides not matched to a gene: 6. The length of the CDR3 is 15 residues. Germline V gives CDR1 MNHNY, CDR2 SVGAGI (reference sequence). The CDR3 region has the DNA TGTGCCAGCAGGACCATTAGCGGGAGGGCCTACGAGCAGTACTTC. Its translation: CASRTISGRAYEQYF.

The chain carries TRBV19 and TRBJ1-5; TRBD1 aligns across 9 bases. Germline assignment: CDR1 LNHDA and CDR2 SQIVND (reference sequence). This CDR3 has 14 residues. Trimming at V came to 5 bases and at J to 9 bases, leaving 8 bases not matched to a gene. The CDR3, as DNA: TGTGCCAGTAGTGAACAGGGGGCGCCTGGGCCCCAGCATTTT. Amino acid sequence: CASSEQGAPGPQHF.

Only one count was recorded for this clone. The rearrangement uses TRBV6-4 and TRBJ1-2; TRBD1 aligns across 8 bases. Germline CDR1 reads MRHNA; CDR2 reads SNTAGT. The CDR3 is made up of 14 amino acids. V gave up 4 bases and J gave up 8 bases; unmatched junction bases: 9. The CDR3 DNA is TGTGCCAGCAGTGTCTCAGGGGGCGCAAAAGGCTACACCTTC. It encodes CASSVSGGAKGYTF.

V is TRBV27 and J is TRBJ2-1; TRBD1 aligns across 11 bases. This CDR3 has 15 amino acids. V gave up 3 bases and J gave up 7 bases; unmatched junction bases: 5. The germline CDR1 and CDR2 sequences are MNHEY and SMNVEV (reference sequence). The CDR3 region is CASSLSGTGGNEQFF. CDR3 sequence (DNA): TGTGCCAGCAGTTTGTCCGGGACAGGGGGGAATGAGCAGTTCTTC.

The J gene is TRBJ2-3, the V gene TRBV5-4; 10 nucleotides agree with TRBD1. CDR3 length: 15 amino acids. CDR1 SGHNT and CDR2 YYREEE come from the germline V gene (reference sequence). The trim removed 4 bases at V and 4 bases at J, leaving 6 bases unmatched. CDR3 nucleotides: TGTGCCAGCAGCATAGGACAGGGGGTTCCAGATACGCAGTATTTT. Its protein is CASSIGQGVPDTQYF. The full variable domain, rest sourced from reference TRBV5-4 and TRBJ2-3, is ETGVTQSPTHLIKTRGQQVTLRCSSQSGHNTVSWYQQALGQGPQFIFQYYREEENGRGNFPPRFSGLQFPNYSSELNVNALELDDSALYLCASSIGQGVPDTQYFGPGTRLTVL.

The chain has TRBV28 and TRBJ2-1, with a tentative D call TRBD2 (6 bases). Germline CDR1 reads MDHEN; CDR2 reads SYDVKM. This CDR3 contains 15 residues. The V end lost 7 bases, the J end lost 7 bases, and 20 bases lay between the germline ends. The CDR3, as DNA: TGTGCCAGCACTGAAGGGAGCGCCCGGGGGAATGAGCAGTTCTTC. Its protein is CASTEGSARGNEQFF.

This clone was picked up a small number of times. The gene calls are TRBV21-1 and TRBJ2-1; the tabulated D call, TRBD2, remains unverified against the DNA. TRBV21-1 is designated a pseudogene. The CDR3 sequence is 20 residues long. CDR3 nucleotides: TGTGCCAGCAGCAAAAAAAAAGATGGGAGCGGGGCCCGGATGGAAGGTGAGCAGTTCTTC. As protein: CASSKKKDGSGARMEGEQFF.

The chain couples TRBV24-1 to TRBJ2-1, with 9 bases identical to TRBD1. The CDR3 covers 16 residues. CDR1 and CDR2 from the germline V gene are KGHDR and SFDVKD. After removal of 4 bases from V and 10 bases from J, the junction contained 13 bases not matched to a gene. CDR3 sequence: CATSDSRQGDKQEQFF. The CDR3 DNA is TGTGCCACCAGTGACTCCCGACAGGGGGATAAGCAGGAGCAGTTCTTC.

The chain joins TRBV7-9 to TRBJ2-5; a weak D match, TRBD1 (7 bases). V was trimmed by 8 bases and J by 3 bases, leaving 13 bases between them. CDR3 length: 13 residues. Per germline, CDR1 SEHNR and CDR2 FQNEAQ (reference sequence). CDR3 in amino acids: CASRPGGKETQYF. CDR3 DNA sequence: TGTGCCAGCCGTCCAGGGGGGAAAGAGACCCAGTACTTC. Variable domain in full (rest from reference TRBV7-9 and TRBJ2-5): DTGVSQNPRHKITKRGQNVTFRCDPISEHNRLYWYRQTLGQGPEFLTYFQNEAQLEKSRLLSDRFSAERPKGSFSTLEIQRTEQGDSAMYLCASRPGGKETQYFGPGTRLLVL.

The DNA for the CDR3 is TGCGCCAGCAGCTCCATTCCCCGGGCCCCCCCGGATGCAGATACGCAGTATTTT. The encoded protein is CASSSIPRAPPDADTQYF. The chain has TRBV5-1 and TRBJ2-3; D unclear. The CDR3 spans 18 residues. Germline loops: CDR1 SGHRS, CDR2 YFSETQ. Trimming stripped 3 bases from V and 4 bases from J, with 24 bases between.

The rearrangement uses TRBV28 and TRBJ1-5; TRBD1 might be the D (6 bases). Trimming took off 0 bases at V and 2 bases at J, with 8 bases between the two ends. Per the germline V gene, CDR1 is MDHEN and CDR2 is SYDVKM. This CDR3 is built from 15 residues. The CDR3 is CASSLWAGGNQPQHF. CDR3 DNA: TGTGCCAGCAGTTTATGGGCAGGGGGCAATCAGCCCCAGCATTTT.

This clone was recorded only once. J is TRBJ1-4 and V is TRBV5-1; D is ambiguous. The CDR3 is made up of 15 amino acids. V was pared by 4 bases and J by 4 bases, with 14 bases between. In germline, CDR1 is SGHRS, CDR2 YFSETQ. The CDR3 region has the DNA TGCGCCAGCAGCGCCACGGGGTCTGGTAATGAAAAACTGTTTTTT. It specifies CASSATGSGNEKLFF.

This chain uses TRBV2 with TRBJ1-1; D unresolved. With 7 bases removed from V and 1 base from J, the gap between germline ends came to 10 bases. CDR1 is SNHLY and CDR2 is FYNNEI in the germline V gene. There are 13 residues in the CDR3. The CDR3 region is CASTSEENTEAFF. CDR3 DNA sequence: TGTGCCAGCACTTCCGAAGAGAACACTGAAGCTTTCTTT.

The chain combines TRBV9 with TRBJ1-6; the D gene is possibly TRBD1 (6 bases). V lost 1 base to trimming and J lost 10 bases, with 12 bases between them. The germline gives CDR1 SGDLS, CDR2 YYNGEE. The CDR3 has 14 amino acids. CDR3 protein: CASSVQQGGSPLHF. In DNA form, the CDR3 reads TGTGCCAGCAGCGTACAACAGGGAGGATCACCCCTCCACTTT.

V usage is TRBV7-2 and J usage is TRBJ2-5; TRBD2 aligns across 7 bases. CDR1 SGHTA and CDR2 FQGNSA come from the germline V gene. The J segment lost 1 base and the V segment lost 5 bases, leaving 7 bases of the junction unmatched. This CDR3 is built from 15 residues. The CDR3 reads CASSPEGLIQETQYF. DNA of the CDR3: TGTGCCAGCAGCCCTGAGGGACTAATCCAAGAGACCCAGTACTTC.

The chain links TRBV2 to TRBJ1-3, with D perhaps TRBD1 (6 bases). The CDR3 contains 13 residues. Germline values: CDR1 SNHLY, CDR2 FYNNEI. V dropped 5 bases and J dropped 2 bases, with 7 bases sitting between them. Here the CDR3 DNA reads TGTGCCAGCAGTACAGGGCCTGGAAACACCATATATTTT. Its translation: CASSTGPGNTIYF.

This chain links TRBV5-4 with TRBJ2-1, with 14 bases fitting TRBD2. The CDR3 is made up of 18 amino acids. Germline V gene lookup returns CDR1 SGHNT and CDR2 YYREEE (reference sequence). The ends lost 3 bases at V and 4 bases at J; junction bases unmatched: 9. The DNA of the CDR3 is TGTGCCAGCAGCTCCGGGACTAGCGGGAGTGGCGGATACAATGAGCAGTTCTTC. Translation gives CASSSGTSGSGGYNEQFF.

In its sample, this clone was seen once. The gene calls are TRBV19 and TRBJ2-7, with TRBD2 matching over 10 bases. Germline V lookup: CDR1 LNHDA, CDR2 SQIVND (reference sequence). This CDR3 has 15 residues. V shed 5 bases and J 3 bases; nucleotides not matched to a gene: 7. The CDR3 is CASSGLAGVVYEQYF. The CDR3 DNA is TGTGCCAGTAGTGGTCTAGCGGGAGTTGTCTACGAGCAGTACTTC.

V gene TRBV5-1 combines with J gene TRBJ1-2; D not resolved. The CDR3 covers 13 residues. V shed 2 bases and J shed 8 bases, with 13 bases lying between them. Germline V gene lookup returns CDR1 SGHRS and CDR2 YFSETQ. The CDR3 DNA reads as TGCGCCAGCAGCTTATCAGTGATGGTCGGCTACACCTTC. It specifies CASSLSVMVGYTF.

The V gene is TRBV24-1, the J gene TRBJ2-2; 7 bases match TRBD1. The CDR3 totals 13 residues. Unmatched junction bases numbered 0, after V lost 3 bases and J lost 6 bases. The germline gives CDR1 KGHDR, CDR2 SFDVKD. The CDR3 protein is CATSDDRAGELFF. The CDR3 nucleotides are TGTGCCACCAGTGATGACAGGGCCGGGGAGCTGTTTTTT.

CDR3 sequence (DNA): TGCGCCAGCAGTAATAGCGGGAGGGGTGAGACCCAGTACTTC. It specifies CASSNSGRGETQYF. The rearrangement joins TRBV10-2 to TRBJ2-5; 11 nucleotides match TRBD2. With 5 bases clipped from V and 5 bases from J, the junction kept 4 bases outside the gene matches. Germline V gives CDR1 WSHSY, CDR2 SAAADI. The CDR3 is 14 residues long.

This rearrangement joins TRBV5-4 to TRBJ2-7, with 10 bases matching TRBD1. From germline, CDR1 is SGHNT and CDR2 YYREEE (reference sequence). The V and J ends lost 4 bases and 3 bases, in that order; junction bases with no gene match: 4. CDR3 length equals 14 residues. The CDR3 DNA reads TGTGCCAGCAGCGTCGACAGGGGGCTCTACGAGCAGTACTTC. It yields the protein CASSVDRGLYEQYF.